What follows describes a single TCR beta chain. Its specificity is unknown. This entry belongs to a study of cytomegalovirus exposure and HLA in healthy donors. Overall study context: Researchers found that approximately 77% of 300 to 450 genotyped donors fell within the Caucasian-associated ancestry cluster. Study outcomes and limitations: Later work found that TCR association rates differed between HLA loci; DRB1 had the most and HLA-C the fewest. Researchers catalogued roughly 170 TCR beta chains as cytomegalovirus-associated. Previously analyzed data showed that most TCR beta V segments were productive at a frequency of about 87% or about 30%.

V dropped 6 bases and J dropped 1 base, with 20 bases sitting between them. The CDR3 has 17 residues. Looked up from germline, CDR1 is MNHEY and CDR2 is SMNVEV (reference sequence). 13 Jbeta primers and 60 Vbeta primers were used for the PCR. Produced via immunoSEQ multiplex PCR; TCRdb's table is partial and in-frame only. This sample has about 140,000 clones, with 70% to 80% found just once. V gene TRBV27 combines with J gene TRBJ2-3, with a tentative D call TRBD1 (5 bases). The specimen was PBMCs. This sequence was found in a female donor in good health and CMV-seronegative. The DNA of the CDR3 is TGTGCCAGCAGCGGACCACTCCGGTACAGGCGCACAGATACGCAGTATTTT. Translated: CASSGPLRYRRTDTQYF.